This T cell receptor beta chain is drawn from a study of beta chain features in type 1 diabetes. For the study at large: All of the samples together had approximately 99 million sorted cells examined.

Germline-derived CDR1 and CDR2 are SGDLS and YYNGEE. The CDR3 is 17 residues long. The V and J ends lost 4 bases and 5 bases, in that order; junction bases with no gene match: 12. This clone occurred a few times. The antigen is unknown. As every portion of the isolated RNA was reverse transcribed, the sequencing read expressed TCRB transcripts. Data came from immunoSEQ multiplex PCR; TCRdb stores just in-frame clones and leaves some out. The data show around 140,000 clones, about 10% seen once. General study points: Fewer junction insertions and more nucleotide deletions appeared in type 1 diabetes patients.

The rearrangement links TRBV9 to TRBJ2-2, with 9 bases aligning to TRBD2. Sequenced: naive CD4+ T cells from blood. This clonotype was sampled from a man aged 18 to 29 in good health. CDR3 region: CASSLTSGGYGTGELFF. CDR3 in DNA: TGTGCCAGCAGCCTTACGAGCGGGGGGTATGGGACCGGGGAGCTGTTTTTT.